The next 10 T cell receptor beta chains were all read from a single sample in a study of T cell responses to AZD1222 COVID-19 vaccine. Data came from immunoSEQ multiplex PCR; TCRdb stores just in-frame clones and leaves some out. The sample has 110,000 to 150,000 clones, 70% to 90% seen once. The specimen comprised peripheral blood, sampled on day 0 of AZD1222 vaccination. The receptors originated from an adult in good health.

The chain has TRBV4-1 and TRBJ1-3; 10 positions agree with TRBD1. The CDR3 covers 18 residues. J lost 0 bases, V lost 2 bases, and 7 bases had no gene match. Looked up from germline, CDR1 is MGHRA and CDR2 is YSYEKL. The CDR3 reads CASSQPRDRGYSGNTIYF. Here the CDR3 DNA reads TGCGCCAGCAGCCAACCCCGGGACAGGGGATACTCTGGAAACACCATATATTTT.

V gene TRBV7-2 combines with J gene TRBJ2-3, with TRBD1 matching over 7 bases. CDR3 size: 14 residues. The germline gives CDR1 SGHTA, CDR2 FQGNSA. V trimming: 6 bases; J trimming: 2 bases; junction bases outside the gene matches: 5. The CDR3: CASRGGGSTDTQYF. DNA for the CDR3: TGTGCCAGCAGAGGGGGCGGATCCACAGATACGCAGTATTTT.

This clone was detected a few times. V and J are TRBV6-6 and TRBJ1-2; a weak D match, TRBD1 (6 bases). Germline V gene sequence: CDR1 MNHNY, CDR2 SVGAGI (reference sequence). CDR3 length: 14 amino acids. V dropped 6 bases and J dropped 8 bases, with 19 bases sitting between them. The CDR3 sequence: CASRRSTGGSGYTF. The CDR3 DNA sequence: TGTGCCAGCAGGCGATCGACAGGTGGGAGCGGCTACACCTTC.

V usage is TRBV18 and J usage is TRBJ1-5; D may be TRBD1 (6 bases). V lost 2 bases and J 1 base, leaving 9 bases between the germline ends. Germline lookup yields CDR1 KGHSH and CDR2 LQKENI. The CDR3 loop spans 15 amino acids. The CDR3 here is CASSPEGHSNQPQHF. The DNA of the CDR3 is TGTGCCAGCTCACCAGAGGGACACAGCAATCAGCCCCAGCATTTT.

The CDR3 region is CASSPLDSQETQYF. The CDR3 DNA follows: TGTGCCAGCTCACCCCTGGACAGCCAAGAGACCCAGTACTTC. The gene calls are TRBV18 and TRBJ2-5, with D perhaps matching TRBD1 (6 bases). This CDR3 region has 14 residues. The V end was cut by 3 bases, the J end by 1 base, with 9 bases between. Germline CDR1 is KGHSH and CDR2 is LQKENI.

Only a few counts were recorded for this clone. The chain carries TRBV19 and TRBJ2-1, with TRBD2 identical over 8 bases. Per the germline V gene, CDR1 is LNHDA and CDR2 is SQIVND (reference sequence). The CDR3 length is 15 residues. The V and J ends lost 1 base and 6 bases, in that order; junction bases with no gene match: 5. In DNA, the CDR3 is TGTGCCAGTAGTATAGGAGTAGCGGGACTCAATGAGCAGTTCTTC. It translates to CASSIGVAGLNEQFF.

This chain joins TRBV10-3 and TRBJ1-5; D call uncertain. The V gene's germline CDR1 is ENHRY and CDR2 SYGVKD. The CDR3 runs 15 residues. Trimming took off 3 bases at V and 0 bases at J, with 9 bases between the two ends. CDR3 in amino acids: CAISDGGDSNQPQHF. CDR3 DNA sequence: TGTGCCATCAGTGATGGTGGGGATAGCAATCAGCCCCAGCATTTT.

This rearrangement joins TRBV6-5 to TRBJ2-7; no firm D call. There are 16 residues in the CDR3. Germline V CDR1 and CDR2: MNHEY, SVGAGI. V lost 2 bases and J lost 4, with 18 bases in between. CDR3 residues: CASSYRADSLPYEQYF. Here the CDR3 DNA reads TGTGCCAGCAGTTACAGGGCCGATTCCCTACCTTACGAGCAGTACTTC.

The chain is built from TRBV5-4 and TRBJ2-2; the D gene is possibly TRBD2 (5 bases). Germline V gene sequence: CDR1 SGHNT, CDR2 YYREEE (reference sequence). V lost 5 bases, J lost 5 bases, and 13 bases lay in between. CDR3 length: 14 residues. In DNA, the CDR3 is TGTGCCAGCAGAATTATGCCGGGGACCGGGGAGCTGTTTTTT. It specifies CASRIMPGTGELFF. Using reference TRBV5-4 and TRBJ2-2 for the parts outside the CDR3, the full variable domain is ETGVTQSPTHLIKTRGQQVTLRCSSQSGHNTVSWYQQALGQGPQFIFQYYREEENGRGNFPPRFSGLQFPNYSSELNVNALELDDSALYLCASRIMPGTGELFFGEGSRLTVL.

In this sample, this clone turned up a few times. V is TRBV6-5 and J is TRBJ2-2; unclear D gene. CDR3 length: 12 residues. CDR1 is MNHEY and CDR2 is SVGAGI in the germline V gene. V lost 7 bases, J lost 6 bases, and 9 bases lay in between. CDR3 DNA sequence: TGTGCCAGCATCCGTTTATCCGGGGAGCTGTTTTTT. Its protein is CASIRLSGELFF.